This TCR beta chain was sequenced in a study of spatial heterogeneity in lung cancer. With V trimmed by 4 bases and J by 1 base, 5 bases remained unmatched. The CDR3 has 15 residues. Per germline, CDR1 SGDLS and CDR2 YYNGEE. In the library, each TCR cDNA molecule bore its own unique molecular identifier. TCRdb ran MiXCR on the 5' RACE reads and lists one entry per CDR3 protein. The sample carries about 92,000 distinct CDR3 sequences, around 12% recorded once. Regarding time point: sample taken at primary tumor resection. Samples were obtained from roughly 65 donors, all untreated early-stage non-small cell lung cancer patients. Sequencing of whole RNA from tumor, nontumor lung or frozen PBMC involved no sorting.

This receptor was taken from a male donor with early-stage non-small cell lung cancer. The chain is built from TRBV9 and TRBJ2-3; 8 nucleotides agree with TRBD1. This sample comprised PBMCs, obtained at surgery. CDR3: CASSRTGLGTDTQYF. For the CDR3, the DNA is TGTGCCAGCAGCAGGACAGGGTTGGGCACAGATACGCAGTATTTT.